The present entry profiles one T cell receptor (beta chain) with its context. V lost 7 bases and J 0 bases, leaving 13 bases between the germline ends. The CDR3 consists of 14 residues. The germline V gene has CDR1 SEHNR and CDR2 FQNEAQ (reference sequence). In TCRdb, the RT-PCR reads were re-called with MiXCR into one record per CDR3 protein. This sample has roughly 620,000 distinct CDR3 sequences, with about 11% found just once. The data stem from a study of response to subunit inactivated influenza vaccine. This same sample was also taken into another study, of T cells expressing NK-cell markers. Per that paper: TCR beta libraries carry UMIs added by 5'RACE template switching. Sorted CD3+CD56-NKG2C+, CD3+CD56+NKG2C- and CD3+CD56+NKG2C+ T cells were the source of the TCR beta repertoires. In 5 to 7 donors, dominant NKG2C+ clonotypes were about 1.0-7.5% of CD8+ T cells. Leadership of the CD3+CD56-NKG2C+ fraction also belonged to these clonotypes in a handful of donors.

The material was PBMCs from blood, obtained on the day of vaccination. This receptor was taken from a man in his fifties or sixties who received an inactivated influenza vaccine. The V and J genes are TRBV7-9 and TRBJ2-7; no firm D call. DNA of the CDR3: TGTGCCAGCATCTTGGCGAGCAGCTCCTACGAGCAGTACTTC. It is translated as CASILASSSYEQYF. The complete variable domain, with remaining parts taken from reference TRBV7-9 and TRBJ2-7, reads DTGVSQNPRHKITKRGQNVTFRCDPISEHNRLYWYRQTLGQGPEFLTYFQNEAQLEKSRLLSDRFSAERPKGSFSTLEIQRTEQGDSAMYLCASILASSSYEQYFGPGTRLTVT.